The clone carrying this T cell receptor beta chain came up once. Its antigen is not identified. Donors were drawn from the approximately 120-subject validation cohort, separate from the roughly 700-subject first cohort. Produced via immunoSEQ multiplex PCR; TCRdb's table is partial and in-frame only. The sample contains 150,000 or so clones, approximately 89% of which appear only once. This entry belongs to a study of cytomegalovirus exposure and HLA in healthy donors. Germline loops: CDR1 SGHTS, CDR2 YDEGEE. Trimming cost V 0 bases and J 4 bases, with 10 bases left between them. The CDR3 length is 14 residues. Overall study findings and caveats: TCR clusters originating in the first cohort tended to co-occur in the 100 to 150 validation repertoires, according to a later analysis. In vitro confirmation showed three CMV-associated chains to be CMV antigen specific. Listed as cytomegalovirus-associated were 170 or so TCR beta chains.

This chain joins TRBV5-8 and TRBJ1-2, with a tentative D call TRBD1 (6 bases). The clonotype was recovered from a woman between 18 and 30 years old in good health and CMV-seropositive. The sequenced sample consisted of PBMCs. The CDR3 DNA reads as TGTGCCAGCAGCTTGGTGGGGACACCCTATGGCTACACCTTC. Translation: CASSLVGTPYGYTF.